This T cell receptor (beta chain) was recovered during a study of CD8 T cells in Susac syndrome. Whole-study results and caveats: The study admitted that it had a relatively small number of individuals in its TCR sequencing and HLA analysis. The authors found no clonal expansion in Susac syndrome CD4+ T cell repertoires.

Concerning this clonotype: The antigen is undetermined.

Germline lookup yields CDR1 LGHDT and CDR2 YNNKEL (reference sequence). This CDR3 is built from 13 residues. Trimming took off 4 bases at V and 0 bases at J, with 6 bases between the two ends. Random hexamers were used to reverse transcribe an amount of roughly 0.5 to 1 ug RNA. TCR beta CDR3 was amplified by immunoSEQ multiplex PCR. This amplification extended across 54 Vbeta and 13 Jbeta segments. Via MiXCR, TCRdb re-called the immunoSEQ multiplex PCR reads, giving one row per CDR3 protein. Of about 150,000 distinct CDR3 sequences in the sample, roughly 95% are singletons; the top ten hold 0.16%. The receptor was derived from a human donor with Susac syndrome. The genes are TRBV3-1 and TRBJ1-2; D might be TRBD1 (5 bases). Input material: CD4+ T cells from PBMCs. Written as DNA, the CDR3 is TGTGCCAGCAGCCGGGACCCTAACTATGGCTACACCTTC. As protein: CASSRDPNYGYTF.